A single T cell receptor (beta chain) is shown here with its context. The germline V gene has CDR1 MNHNS and CDR2 SASEGT. Trimming pared 3 bases from V and 5 bases from J, leaving 13 bases between. CDR3 length: 15 amino acids. Methods used by the authors: Reference gene primers were amplified, and this amplification served to estimate nucleated cell counts. The table came from immunoSEQ multiplex PCR; TCRdb's copy has only in-frame clones and leaves some out. Clone size and V and J calls were adopted from that table, with D and trimming inferred from the DNA. The sample contains roughly 110,000 clones, approximately 84% of which appear only once. This sample was included in a study of blood T cell repertoires in COVID-19. Study at large: Some COVID-19 samples were acute and others convalescent; all came from the United States, Italy and Spain. Sample material is recorded as cDNA or gDNA derived from T cells, B-cell-depleted T cells, or PBMCs.

Sequences were obtained from peripheral blood. This sequence originates from a middle-aged woman with acute or convalescent COVID-19. The chain has TRBV6-1 and TRBJ2-2; D possibly corresponds to TRBD1 (5 bases). Here the CDR3 reads CASSDLQGWTGELFF. The CDR3 nucleotides are TGTGCCAGCAGTGACCTGCAGGGCTGGACCGGGGAGCTGTTTTTT.